This TCR beta chain appears in the sequencing data of a study of T cell repertoires in cytomegalovirus infection. Study-level background: Public TCR beta signatures were indicative of both CMV infection and a matching HLA type.

The CDR3 is 16 residues long. J was trimmed by 7 bases and V by 0 bases; bases with no gene match: 11. From germline, CDR1 is ENHRY and CDR2 SYGVKD. General study findings and limits: Across the ex vivo response, the dominant clonotypes were HLA-C-restricted CMV-specific TCR beta clonotypes. Cumulative public TCR beta family frequency identified carriers of CMV plus the relevant HLA.

TCRdb called the reads again in MiXCR, with one record for every CDR3 protein. The table has 130,000 or so distinct CDR3 sequences, 5.5% to 7% seen once. This clonotype came up many times. What it binds is unknown. The chain joins TRBV10-3 to TRBJ1-2; 7 bases match TRBD1. The sequencing input was PBMCs. This TCR was sampled from a human donor in good health (CMV status not recorded). Some clones in this sample may be carry-over from other donors' samples. CDR3 nucleotides: TGTGCCATCAGTGAGTCCGAGGGCAGGGGGGTTGCTGGCTACACCTTC. Translation gives CAISESEGRGVAGYTF.